This T cell receptor beta chain appears in the sequencing data of a study of control samples from healthy donors and cancer patients. This CDR3 region has 18 residues. Germline V gives CDR1 GTSNPN, CDR2 SVGIG (reference sequence). The germline V and J ends were trimmed by 2 bases and 5 bases, with 28 bases remaining between them. Method: immunoSEQ multiplex PCR; TCRdb's copy keeps in-frame clones and lacks some. The repertoire includes approximately 87,000 clones, 80% to 95% of them detected once, and 1.3% sits in the top ten. The source material was PBMCs. The J gene is TRBJ2-7, the V gene TRBV30, with D maybe TRBD1 (9 bases). The sequence derives from a middle-aged woman with lung cancer. This CDR3 is CAWSNAGGKRDRVDEQYF. In DNA form, the CDR3 reads TGTGCCTGGAGTAACGCGGGGGGTAAACGGGACAGGGTCGACGAGCAGTACTTC.